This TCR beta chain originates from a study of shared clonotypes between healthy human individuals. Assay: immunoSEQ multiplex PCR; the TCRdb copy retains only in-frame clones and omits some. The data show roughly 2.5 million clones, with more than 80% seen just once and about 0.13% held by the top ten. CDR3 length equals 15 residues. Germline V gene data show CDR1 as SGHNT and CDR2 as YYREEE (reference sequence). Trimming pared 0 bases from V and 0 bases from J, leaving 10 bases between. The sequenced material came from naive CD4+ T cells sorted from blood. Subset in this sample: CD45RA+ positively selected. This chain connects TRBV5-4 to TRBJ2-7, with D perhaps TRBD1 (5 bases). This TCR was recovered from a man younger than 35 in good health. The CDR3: CASSLARESSYEQYF. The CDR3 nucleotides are TGTGCCAGCAGCTTGGCCAGGGAAAGCTCCTACGAGCAGTACTTC.